These T cell receptor beta chains were read from a single sample in a study of Ad26.COV2.S vaccination and SARS-CoV-2 variants. Measured with immunoSEQ multiplex PCR; TCRdb has only the in-frame clones, and not every one. The data contain some 390,000 clones, less than 90% of them singletons. The specimen was peripheral blood, collected in a trial of Ad26.COV2.S vaccine versus placebo. These receptors came from a person between 18 and 65 years old who received the Ad26.COV2.S COVID-19 vaccine or a placebo. The CDR3 runs from the conserved cysteine through the conserved F or W. Fields, in order: J gene, clone size, D gene, V gene, CDR3 DNA, CDR3 protein. The D gene is left open where the match is weak. The listing skips clone size in some rows; elsewhere it reads once, few, many or a size class.

j_call: TRBJ1-3; clone_size: NA; d_call: TRBD1; v_call: TRBV27; cdr3_nt: TGTGCCAGCAGTTTATCCCGGCAGGGGGGGGACACCATATATTTT; cdr3_aa: CASSLSRQGGDTIYF
j_call: TRBJ1-4; clone_size: NA; d_call: NA; v_call: TRBV19; cdr3_nt: TGTGCCAGTAGTAGTTGGGGCCGGCGGGAAAAACTGTTTTTT; cdr3_aa: CASSSWGRREKLFF
j_call: TRBJ2-1; clone_size: NA; d_call: TRBD1; v_call: TRBV7-2; cdr3_nt: TGTGCCAGCAGGGAGGGACAGGGAACCTACAATGAGCAGTTCTTC; cdr3_aa: CASREGQGTYNEQFF
j_call: TRBJ2-2; clone_size: NA; d_call: TRBD2; v_call: TRBV9; cdr3_nt: TGTGCCAGCAGCCCAGCGGGAGCGGGAAACACCGGGGAGCTGTTTTTT; cdr3_aa: CASSPAGAGNTGELFF
j_call: TRBJ2-2; clone_size: NA; d_call: NA; v_call: TRBV6-1; cdr3_nt: TGTGCCAGCAGTGAACTAGGGGGACCGAACACCGGGGAGCTGTTTTTT; cdr3_aa: CASSELGGPNTGELFF
j_call: TRBJ1-3; clone_size: NA; d_call: NA; v_call: TRBV7-7; cdr3_nt: TGTGCCAGCAGCCACCCTTCCGGGCAATCTGGAAACACCATATATTTT; cdr3_aa: CASSHPSGQSGNTIYF
j_call: TRBJ1-6; clone_size: few; d_call: NA; v_call: TRBV23-1; cdr3_nt: TGCGCCTTGCTGGGCGGAAGAAATAATTCACCCCTCCACTTT; cdr3_aa: CALLGGRNNSPLHF
j_call: TRBJ2-7; clone_size: NA; d_call: NA; v_call: TRBV3-1/TRBV3-2; cdr3_nt: TGTGCCAGCAGCCAAGATATACTAGGTCGCGAGCAGTACTTC; cdr3_aa: CASSQDILGREQYF
j_call: TRBJ1-1; clone_size: NA; d_call: NA; v_call: TRBV14; cdr3_nt: TGTGCCAGCAGCCAAGACACCGGGCCAGGGTGGTACACTGAAGCTTTCTTT; cdr3_aa: CASSQDTGPGWYTEAFF
j_call: TRBJ2-2; clone_size: NA; d_call: NA; v_call: TRBV6-1; cdr3_nt: TGTGCCAGCAGTGAAGGTTGGGCCGGGGAGCTGTTTTTT; cdr3_aa: CASSEGWAGELFF
j_call: TRBJ2-5; clone_size: few; d_call: NA; v_call: TRBV10-3; cdr3_nt: TGTGCCATCAAGGGTAACGGGTCTGAGACCCAGTACTTC; cdr3_aa: CAIKGNGSETQYF
j_call: TRBJ2-3; clone_size: once; d_call: TRBD2; v_call: TRBV7-9; cdr3_nt: TGTGCCAGCAGAATAGCGGGTTCTAGCACAGATACGCAGTATTTT; cdr3_aa: CASRIAGSSTDTQYF
j_call: TRBJ2-7; clone_size: NA; d_call: TRBD1; v_call: TRBV5-1; cdr3_nt: TGCGCCAGCAGCCCTCAACCGGGACAGGGATACGAGCAGTACTTC; cdr3_aa: CASSPQPGQGYEQYF
j_call: TRBJ2-1; clone_size: NA; d_call: TRBD2; v_call: TRBV15; cdr3_nt: TGTGCCACCAGCAGAGCGGGCAGAGCTAGCGGGAGTTCCTACAATGAGCAGTTCTTC; cdr3_aa: CATSRAGRASGSSYNEQFF
j_call: TRBJ1-6; clone_size: NA; d_call: TRBD1; v_call: TRBV3-1/TRBV3-2; cdr3_nt: TGTGCCAGCAGCCCGGGACAGGGACTCCACTTT; cdr3_aa: CASSPGQGLHF
j_call: TRBJ1-1; clone_size: NA; d_call: TRBD1; v_call: TRBV6-6; cdr3_nt: TGTGCCAGCAGTCCCCCACTGGGGACAGAAAACACTGAAGCTTTCTTT; cdr3_aa: CASSPPLGTENTEAFF
j_call: TRBJ1-2; clone_size: NA; d_call: TRBD1; v_call: TRBV3-1/TRBV3-2; cdr3_nt: TGTGCCAGCAGCCAGACAGGGGCTATTAATGGCTACACCTTC; cdr3_aa: CASSQTGAINGYTF
j_call: TRBJ1-6; clone_size: NA; d_call: TRBD1; v_call: TRBV9; cdr3_nt: TGTGCCAGCTCCAGGGCTGGGCAGGGGGCTTCGTATTCACCCCTCCACTTT; cdr3_aa: CASSRAGQGASYSPLHF
j_call: TRBJ2-1; clone_size: NA; d_call: TRBD2; v_call: TRBV6-2/TRBV6-3; cdr3_nt: TGTGCCAGCAGTTTTTCGCCACTAGCGGGGGAGGGCAATGAGCAGTTCTTC; cdr3_aa: CASSFSPLAGEGNEQFF
j_call: TRBJ2-3; clone_size: NA; d_call: TRBD1; v_call: TRBV19; cdr3_nt: TGTGCCAGTAGTGTGACAGGGCATTCAGATACGCAGTATTTT; cdr3_aa: CASSVTGHSDTQYF
j_call: TRBJ1-1; clone_size: NA; d_call: TRBD1; v_call: TRBV5-1; cdr3_nt: TGCGCCAGCAGCCAAAGTGGGACAGGGGTGCGCACTGAAGCTTTCTTT; cdr3_aa: CASSQSGTGVRTEAFF
j_call: TRBJ1-1; clone_size: NA; d_call: NA; v_call: TRBV10-1; cdr3_nt: TGCGCCAGCAGTCTATCCAGCATGAACACTGAAGCTTTCTTT; cdr3_aa: CASSLSSMNTEAFF
j_call: TRBJ2-1; clone_size: once; d_call: TRBD1; v_call: TRBV18; cdr3_nt: TGTGCCAGCTCTCAGGAGGGCCCGGGACAGGGCTACAATGAGCAGTTCTTC; cdr3_aa: CASSQEGPGQGYNEQFF
j_call: TRBJ1-2; clone_size: once; d_call: NA; v_call: TRBV28; cdr3_nt: TGTGCCAGCAGTTCCGAGGAGGGCTACACCTTC; cdr3_aa: CASSSEEGYTF
j_call: TRBJ2-2; clone_size: NA; d_call: TRBD1; v_call: TRBV19; cdr3_nt: TGTGCCAGTAGTATTTCAGGGGGAATGAGTACCGGGGAGCTGTTTTTT; cdr3_aa: CASSISGGMSTGELFF
j_call: TRBJ1-2; clone_size: NA; d_call: TRBD1; v_call: TRBV5-6; cdr3_nt: TGTGCCAGCAGCTCCCCGGGACAGGGACACTATGGCTACACCTTC; cdr3_aa: CASSSPGQGHYGYTF
j_call: TRBJ2-1; clone_size: NA; d_call: NA; v_call: TRBV4-1; cdr3_nt: TGCGCCAGCAGCCAAGATATGTCTCGCGTTGAGCAGTTCTTC; cdr3_aa: CASSQDMSRVEQFF
j_call: TRBJ2-7; clone_size: once; d_call: NA; v_call: TRBV6-5; cdr3_nt: TGTGCCAGCAGTTTGGGGACACGGGACTACGAGCAGTACTTC; cdr3_aa: CASSLGTRDYEQYF
j_call: TRBJ2-2; clone_size: NA; d_call: NA; v_call: TRBV11-3; cdr3_nt: TGTGCCAGCAGGAAAACTGCCGGGGAGCTGTTTTTT; cdr3_aa: CASRKTAGELFF
j_call: TRBJ1-5; clone_size: NA; d_call: NA; v_call: TRBV6-5; cdr3_nt: TGTGCCAGCAGTTACGACGGGGCCGGAAAGCCCCAGCATTTT; cdr3_aa: CASSYDGAGKPQHF
j_call: TRBJ2-7; clone_size: NA; d_call: NA; v_call: TRBV7-9; cdr3_nt: TGTGCCAGCAGCTTAATCTACGAGCAGTACTTC; cdr3_aa: CASSLIYEQYF
j_call: TRBJ2-3; clone_size: once; d_call: NA; v_call: TRBV21-1; cdr3_nt: TGTGCCAGCAGCAAAGAGCCCATGTGCCTTCCCCCGAAGTTAGATACGCAGTATTTT; cdr3_aa: CASSKEPMCLPPKLDTQYF
j_call: TRBJ1-6; clone_size: NA; d_call: NA; v_call: TRBV7-2; cdr3_nt: TGTGCCAGCAGCTTCGTGGCGACAGAAGATTCACCCCTCCACTTT; cdr3_aa: CASSFVATEDSPLHF
j_call: TRBJ2-5; clone_size: NA; d_call: NA; v_call: TRBV6-6; cdr3_nt: TGTGCCAGCAGTTACCTGGAGACCCAGTACTTC; cdr3_aa: CASSYLETQYF
j_call: TRBJ2-7; clone_size: once; d_call: NA; v_call: TRBV7-2; cdr3_nt: TGTGCCAGCAGCCCCGCCACTACAAGCTCCTACGAGCAGTACTTC; cdr3_aa: CASSPATTSSYEQYF
j_call: TRBJ1-1; clone_size: NA; d_call: TRBD1; v_call: TRBV18; cdr3_nt: TGTGCCAGCTCACCACCAAGGACAGGGCAAGGGAGAAACACTGAAGCTTTCTTT; cdr3_aa: CASSPPRTGQGRNTEAFF
j_call: TRBJ1-6; clone_size: once; d_call: NA; v_call: TRBV11-2; cdr3_nt: TGTGCCAGCAAATTTGGGCAGGGGAATTCACCCCTCCACTTT; cdr3_aa: CASKFGQGNSPLHF
j_call: TRBJ1-5; clone_size: NA; d_call: TRBD1; v_call: TRBV4-1; cdr3_nt: TGCGCCAGCAGCCACGTACAGGGGACTAATCAGCCCCAGCATTTT; cdr3_aa: CASSHVQGTNQPQHF
j_call: TRBJ1-6; clone_size: few; d_call: NA; v_call: TRBV6-5; cdr3_nt: TGTGCCAGCAGACCGGGATCTTTTAATTCACCCCTCCACTTT; cdr3_aa: CASRPGSFNSPLHF
j_call: TRBJ2-1; clone_size: NA; d_call: NA; v_call: TRBV29-1; cdr3_nt: TGCAGCGTTGAAGACCCAAACAATGAGCAGTTCTTC; cdr3_aa: CSVEDPNNEQFF
j_call: TRBJ1-2; clone_size: many; d_call: NA; v_call: TRBV6-2/TRBV6-3; cdr3_nt: TGTGCCAGCAGTTACGGTTCCTATGGCTACACCTTC; cdr3_aa: CASSYGSYGYTF
j_call: TRBJ2-7; clone_size: NA; d_call: NA; v_call: TRBV4-1; cdr3_nt: TGCGCCAGCAGCCAAGATTTCACAGGGAGAAAGTACTTC; cdr3_aa: CASSQDFTGRKYF
j_call: TRBJ1-4; clone_size: NA; d_call: NA; v_call: TRBV19; cdr3_nt: TGTGCCAGTAGTATTTTAACAGATGAAAAACTGTTTTTT; cdr3_aa: CASSILTDEKLFF
j_call: TRBJ2-7; clone_size: NA; d_call: TRBD1; v_call: TRBV19; cdr3_nt: TGTGCCAGTAGTCAGGGACAGGGGGTCGGACTAGCGCGGGACGAGCAGTACTTC; cdr3_aa: CASSQGQGVGLARDEQYF
j_call: TRBJ2-4; clone_size: NA; d_call: NA; v_call: TRBV4-1; cdr3_nt: TGCGCCAGCAGCCAAGGGGGTACAGTTCGTGGCATTCAGTACTTC; cdr3_aa: CASSQGGTVRGIQYF
j_call: TRBJ1-6; clone_size: once; d_call: NA; v_call: TRBV6-5; cdr3_nt: TGTGCCAGCAGTTTCCCATTGCCCCTCCACTTT; cdr3_aa: CASSFPLPLHF
j_call: TRBJ1-1; clone_size: NA; d_call: NA; v_call: TRBV7-9; cdr3_nt: TGTGCCAGCAGCTTAACAGGGCCCGAGGCTTTCTTT; cdr3_aa: CASSLTGPEAFF
j_call: TRBJ1-2; clone_size: NA; d_call: NA; v_call: TRBV19; cdr3_nt: TGTGCCAGTAGTCCCGGGGGCGGAAACTATGGCTACACCTTC; cdr3_aa: CASSPGGGNYGYTF
j_call: TRBJ2-1; clone_size: NA; d_call: NA; v_call: TRBV7-8; cdr3_nt: TGTGCCAGCAGCTTACTAGGGGAATTCAATGAGCAGTTCTTC; cdr3_aa: CASSLLGEFNEQFF
j_call: TRBJ2-2; clone_size: NA; d_call: NA; v_call: TRBV10-1; cdr3_nt: TGCGCCAGCAGTGCGGGAAACACCGGGGAGCTGTTTTTT; cdr3_aa: CASSAGNTGELFF
j_call: TRBJ1-5; clone_size: NA; d_call: TRBD1; v_call: TRBV19; cdr3_nt: TGTGCCAGTAGTATGAACAGGGGCCCTAATCAGCCCCAGCATTTT; cdr3_aa: CASSMNRGPNQPQHF
j_call: TRBJ2-7; clone_size: NA; d_call: NA; v_call: TRBV18; cdr3_nt: TGTGCCAGCTCACCACCTCAGCGTTCCTACGAGCAGTACTTC; cdr3_aa: CASSPPQRSYEQYF
j_call: TRBJ2-1; clone_size: NA; d_call: TRBD1; v_call: TRBV4-3; cdr3_nt: TGCGCCAGCAGCCACGCCCGGACAGGGGCCTACAATGAGCAGTTCTTC; cdr3_aa: CASSHARTGAYNEQFF
j_call: TRBJ2-1; clone_size: NA; d_call: TRBD2; v_call: TRBV5-1; cdr3_nt: TGCGCCAGCAGCTTGACTAGCGGGGGGGATTCTGAGCAGTTCTTC; cdr3_aa: CASSLTSGGDSEQFF
j_call: TRBJ1-1; clone_size: NA; d_call: NA; v_call: TRBV6-2/TRBV6-3; cdr3_nt: TGTGCCAGCAGATACGGTACGGGGGCGCGCACTGAAGCTTTCTTT; cdr3_aa: CASRYGTGARTEAFF